Shown below are 21 T cell receptor beta chains from a single sample sequenced in a study of blood T cell repertoires in COVID-19. Assay used: immunoSEQ multiplex PCR; TCRdb lists only in-frame clones, some missing. The sample yields around 130,000 clones, around 84% seen once. Material for sequencing was PBMCs or T cells enriched from blood (not recorded which). All receptors derive from a man between 35 and 55 years old with acute COVID-19.

The chain carries TRBV6-1 and TRBJ2-1; weak D call: TRBD1 (5 bases). CDR1 is MNHNS, CDR2 SASEGT, per germline. The CDR3 contains 15 residues. Trimming left V 3 bases short and J 4 bases short, with 13 bases between. CDR3 loop: CASSEYRDRYNEQFF. The CDR3 DNA follows: TGTGCCAGCAGTGAGTACCGAGACAGATACAATGAGCAGTTCTTC.

The rearrangement uses TRBV19 and TRBJ2-1, with 12 bases lining up with TRBD1. Per germline, CDR1 LNHDA and CDR2 SQIVND (reference sequence). The V and J ends lost 7 bases and 8 bases, in that order; junction bases with no gene match: 6. The CDR3 length is 14 residues. CDR3 sequence (DNA): TGTGCCAGTACCCCGGGACAGGGGGCACATGAGCAGTTCTTC. It encodes CASTPGQGAHEQFF.

The V gene is TRBV3-1 (or the pseudogene TRBV3-2), the J gene TRBJ1-6, with 7 bases matching TRBD1. The V segment lost 6 bases and the J segment 12 bases; nucleotides outside the gene matches: 8. The CDR3 is 13 amino acids. Germline V gene lookup returns CDR1 LGHDT and CDR2 YNNKEL (reference sequence). The CDR3 sequence is CASSGGQAGPLHF. CDR3 bases: TGTGCCAGCAGTGGCGGACAGGCGGGACCCCTCCACTTT.

V is TRBV6-5 and J is TRBJ1-2; 8 bases fit TRBD1. This CDR3 is built from 15 residues. CDR1 and CDR2 from the germline V gene are MNHEY and SVGAGI. V was pared by 5 bases and J by 3 bases, with 8 bases of the junction left unmatched. As DNA, the CDR3 is TGTGCCAGCAGTATATCCCAGGGGGCACACTATGGCTACACCTTC. Encoded protein: CASSISQGAHYGYTF.

In its sample, this clone was seen once. One junction end does not reproduce the germline sequence, and a read error may be involved. The chain uses TRBV7-7 and TRBJ2-3; a weak D match, TRBD2 (6 bases). Germline CDR1 and CDR2: SSHAT and FNYEAQ (reference sequence). This CDR3 region has 14 residues. The CDR3 sequence is CASSFPGSGDTQYF. The CDR3 DNA reads as TGTGCTAGCAGCTTCCCCGGGAGTGGGGATACGCAGTATTTT.

The rearrangement links TRBV5-4 to TRBJ2-3; 10 bases fit TRBD1. Germline V gives CDR1 SGHNT, CDR2 YYREEE (reference sequence). The junction had 12 bases not matched to a gene; V was cut back by 3 bases and J by 2 bases. The CDR3 totals 18 residues. As DNA, the CDR3 is TGTGCCAGCAGCTACCGCCGCGAGGACAGGGGGACCACAGATACGCAGTATTTT. Residues: CASSYRREDRGTTDTQYF.

The chain combines TRBV5-4 with TRBJ1-2, with no clear D. The CDR3 runs 12 residues. Trimming removed 7 bases from V and 6 bases from J, with 13 bases in between. CDR1 and CDR2 from the germline V gene are SGHNT and YYREEE (reference sequence). The CDR3 loop reads CASSRWEDGYTF. CDR3 nucleotide sequence: TGTGCCAGCTCCAGATGGGAGGATGGCTACACCTTC.

This chain uses TRBV6-4 with TRBJ2-2; D is possibly TRBD2 (5 bases). CDR1 MRHNA and CDR2 SNTAGT come from the germline V gene. The CDR3 is made up of 16 amino acids. Trimming removed 0 bases at V and 4 bases at J, with 12 bases between. The CDR3 bases are TGTGCCAGCAGTGACTCACGCGGGCCGGGCACCGGGGAGCTGTTTTTT. This codes for CASSDSRGPGTGELFF.

This sequence joins TRBV7-3 and TRBJ2-2, with D unresolved. V lost 4 bases and J lost 0, with 12 bases in between. The CDR3 loop spans 16 amino acids. Germline V gives CDR1 SGHTA, CDR2 FQGTGA. The CDR3 region is CASSSQSSANTGELFF. The CDR3 bases are TGTGCCAGCAGCTCGCAGTCCAGCGCGAACACCGGGGAGCTGTTTTTT.

The chain joins TRBV27 to TRBJ1-5; 11 nucleotides line up with TRBD1. J was trimmed by 2 bases and V by 7 bases; bases with no gene match: 4. This CDR3 has 15 amino acids. CDR1 MNHEY and CDR2 SMNVEV come from the germline V gene (reference sequence). The CDR3 DNA is TGTGCCAGCACCCGGACAGGGGGCGGCAATCAGCCCCAGCATTTT. Amino acid sequence: CASTRTGGGNQPQHF.

J is TRBJ1-6 and V is TRBV6-6; 8 nucleotides match TRBD1. The CDR3 totals 12 residues. The junction had 9 bases not matched to a gene; V was cut back by 7 bases and J by 16 bases. Germline CDR1 and CDR2: MNHNY and SVGAGI (reference sequence). The CDR3 DNA reads TGTGCCAGCAACACTGAGGACAGGGCTCTCCACTTT. It translates to CASNTEDRALHF.

The chain is built from TRBV3-1 (or the pseudogene TRBV3-2) and TRBJ2-1; 9 bases are a match to TRBD2. CDR3 length equals 15 residues. The V and J ends lost 6 bases and 7 bases, in that order; junction bases with no gene match: 10. Germline lookup yields CDR1 LGHDT and CDR2 YNNKEL (reference sequence). CDR3: CASRGGAGGYNEQFF. CDR3 coding DNA: TGTGCCAGCAGAGGAGGGGCGGGAGGGTATAATGAGCAGTTCTTC.

This chain joins TRBV7-6 and TRBJ2-1; D unclear. Trimming removed 4 bases from V and 0 bases from J, with 16 bases in between. Germline V gives CDR1 SGHVS, CDR2 FNYEAQ. The CDR3 length is 17 residues. The CDR3 region has the DNA TGTGCCAGCAGCTCACTTGGGCAGGTTAGCTCCTACAATGAGCAGTTCTTC. As protein: CASSSLGQVSSYNEQFF.

The chain carries TRBV5-1 and TRBJ2-5; TRBD2 matches at 13 bases. The CDR3 sequence is 16 residues long. The germline gives CDR1 SGHRS, CDR2 YFSETQ. J lost 2 bases, V lost 4 bases, and 5 bases had no gene match. The CDR3 loop reads CASSATSGGGQETQYF. The DNA of the CDR3 is TGCGCCAGCAGCGCCACTAGCGGGGGGGGACAAGAGACCCAGTACTTC.

The chain employs TRBV7-3 and TRBJ2-5, with D perhaps TRBD1 (5 bases). The V end lost 4 bases, the J end lost 4 bases, and 10 bases lay between the germline ends. CDR3 length: 13 residues. The germline V gene encodes CDR1 SGHTA and CDR2 FQGTGA. Written as DNA, the CDR3 is TGTGCCAGCAGCTCCTCAGGGCCAGAGACCCAGTACTTC. Protein sequence: CASSSSGPETQYF.

Here the CDR3 reads CASRGQGGKLFF. DNA of the CDR3: TGTGCCAGCAGGGGACAGGGCGGAAAACTGTTTTTT. The chain is built from TRBV12-3 or TRBV12-4 and TRBJ1-4; the match to TRBD1 covers 9 bases. V lost 6 bases, J lost 10 bases, and 3 bases stayed unmatched. This CDR3 spans 12 amino acids.

The chain couples TRBV18 to TRBJ2-1; unclear D gene. This CDR3 region has 12 residues. The ends were cut back, 4 bases at V and 5 bases at J, with 6 bases in the middle. Germline V gene lookup returns CDR1 KGHSH and CDR2 LQKENI. CDR3: CASSLPDNEQFF. For the CDR3, the DNA is TGTGCCAGCTCACTTCCGGACAATGAGCAGTTCTTC. Together with reference TRBV18 and TRBJ2-1, the CDR3 gives the full variable domain: NAGVMQNPRHLVRRRGQEARLRCSPMKGHSHVYWYRQLPEEGLKFMVYLQKENIIDESGMPKERFSAEFPKEGPSILRIQQVVRGDSAAYFCASSLPDNEQFFGPGTRLTVL.

V gene TRBV13 combines with J gene TRBJ2-1; D might be TRBD2 (6 bases). Germline CDR1 is PRHDT and CDR2 is FYEKMQ (reference sequence). The CDR3 is made up of 14 amino acids. Trimming took off 1 base at V and 12 bases at J, with 16 bases between the two ends. CDR3 DNA sequence: TGTGCCAGCAGCTTAGTTGGTAGCGGAAAAACGCAGTTCTTC. The encoded protein is CASSLVGSGKTQFF.

The V call is TRBV5-1, the J call TRBJ1-2; D remains ambiguous. The CDR3 loop spans 11 amino acids. Germline CDR1 SGHRS, CDR2 YFSETQ. Trimming stripped 7 bases from V and 2 bases from J, with 6 bases between. CDR3 residues: CASGENYGYTF. In DNA, the CDR3 is TGCGCCAGCGGAGAGAACTATGGCTACACCTTC.

The rearrangement links TRBV5-4 to TRBJ1-4; 7 bases match TRBD1. CDR1 SGHNT and CDR2 YYREEE come from the germline V gene (reference sequence). V trimming: 2 bases; J trimming: 4 bases; junction bases outside the gene matches: 5. CDR3 length equals 15 residues. The CDR3 DNA sequence: TGTGCCAGCAGCTTTGGGACAGCGATTAATGAAAAACTGTTTTTT. Its translation: CASSFGTAINEKLFF.

The chain carries TRBV19 and TRBJ2-7; a weak D match, TRBD1 (5 bases). V lost 6 bases to trimming and J lost 3 bases, with 12 bases between them. Germline V gene data show CDR1 as LNHDA and CDR2 as SQIVND (reference sequence). The CDR3 has 13 residues. The CDR3 sequence is CASRSTAYYEQYF. CDR3 DNA sequence: TGTGCCAGTAGGTCGACAGCTTACTACGAGCAGTACTTC.